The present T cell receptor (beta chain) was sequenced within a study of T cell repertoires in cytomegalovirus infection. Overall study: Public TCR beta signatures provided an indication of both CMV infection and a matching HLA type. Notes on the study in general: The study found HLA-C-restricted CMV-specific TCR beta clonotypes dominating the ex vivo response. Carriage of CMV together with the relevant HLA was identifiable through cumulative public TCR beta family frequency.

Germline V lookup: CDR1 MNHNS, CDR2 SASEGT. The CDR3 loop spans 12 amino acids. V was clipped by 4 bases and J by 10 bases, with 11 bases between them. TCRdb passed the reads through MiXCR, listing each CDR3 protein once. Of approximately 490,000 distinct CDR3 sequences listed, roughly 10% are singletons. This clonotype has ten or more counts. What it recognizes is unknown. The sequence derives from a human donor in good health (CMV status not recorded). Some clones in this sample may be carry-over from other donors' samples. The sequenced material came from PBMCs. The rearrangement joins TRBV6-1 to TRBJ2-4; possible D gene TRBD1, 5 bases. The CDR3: CASSAQGWIQYF. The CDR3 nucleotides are TGTGCCAGCAGTGCCCAGGGATGGATTCAGTACTTC.